The 5 T cell receptor beta chains presented below share a single source sample, sequenced in a study of T cells in Graves' hyperthyroidism and ophthalmopathy. Amplification of TCR beta CDR3 regions used RNA as the template. The HTBI set primed first-round TCR CDR3 RT-PCR. TCRdb recomputed calls from the multiplex PCR reads with MiXCR, one row per CDR3 protein. In the table there are 640,000 or so distinct CDR3 sequences, 14% of which are singletons. Sequenced sample: blood. Receptors originate from a woman between 18 and 30 years old with Graves' ophthalmopathy.

The chain recombines TRBV6-6 with TRBJ1-1, with 7 bases that match TRBD1. Trimming took 1 base from V and 7 from J; bases not matched to a gene: 9. The CDR3 spans 15 residues. The germline CDR1 and CDR2 sequences are MNHNY and SVGAGI (reference sequence). The CDR3 DNA reads as TGTGCCAGCAGTTACTTAGACAGGGCGTTTGTTGAAGCTTTCTTT. It translates to CASSYLDRAFVEAFF.

This clonotype was recorded many times. This may be a read error: a much more frequent sequence differs by one nucleotide. The chain recombines TRBV6-1 with TRBJ1-1; D not resolved. Germline CDR1 is MNHNS and CDR2 is SASEGT. Trimming stripped 6 bases from V and 1 base from J, with 9 bases between. The CDR3 totals 13 residues. In DNA, the CDR3 is TGTGCCAGCAGCTGGGTCCCGAACACTGAAGCTTTCTTT. The encoded protein is CASSWVPNTEAFF.

In this sample, this clonotype turned up many times. This chain connects TRBV9 to TRBJ2-3; 9 nucleotides agree with TRBD2. V was pared by 0 bases and J by 4 bases, with 3 bases of the junction left unmatched. Germline CDR1 reads SGDLS; CDR2 reads YYNGEE. CDR3 length: 15 residues. This CDR3 reads CASSVGGLAADTQYF. As DNA, the CDR3 is TGTGCCAGCAGCGTAGGGGGACTAGCTGCAGATACGCAGTATTTT.

This clonotype was recorded many times. This chain uses TRBV28 with TRBJ2-5; D perhaps matches TRBD1 (7 bases). The CDR3 contains 12 residues. The V gene's germline CDR1 is MDHEN and CDR2 SYDVKM. Written as DNA, the CDR3 is TGTGGGGCCAGGGGGGCCCAAGAGACCCAGTACTTC. The encoded protein is CGARGAQETQYF.

There are many counts of this clonotype. Written as DNA, the CDR3 is TGTGCCAGCAGCTCCAACAGATACTTGAGAAACACCATATATTTT. Amino acids: CASSSNRYLRNTIYF. The V gene is TRBV28, the J gene TRBJ1-3; D is unclear. Germline values: CDR1 MDHEN, CDR2 SYDVKM. Trimming took 6 bases from V and 5 from J, leaving 17 bases between them. The CDR3 loop spans 15 amino acids.